Detailed here is one TCR beta chain. Its antigen is undetermined. Sequencing of DNA taken from cultured CD4+ T cells relied on the Oncomine TCR Beta short-read assay. TCRdb recomputed calls from the PCR reads with MiXCR, one row per CDR3 protein. The table has tens of thousands of distinct CDR3 sequences, 45% to 60% seen once. This specimen comes from a study of vaccination and CD4 T cells after COVID-19. Overall study: Collection of post-vaccine samples followed dose two by a median approximately 69 days, spanning a range of 14 to 241. Study observations and caveats: Looking at convalescent patients, a median roughly 90% of reactive clones were present only post-vaccination.

V lost 5 bases and J lost 9, with 14 bases in between. Germline V gives CDR1 LNHNV, CDR2 YYDKDF (reference sequence). There are 13 residues in the CDR3. Regarding treatment: roughly ten-day PBMC culture with coronavirus spike peptide pools or control peptides (ViraFEST assay). Sequenced: CD4+ T cells from blood, cultured in vitro. This chain links TRBV15 with TRBJ2-1, with a weak D call TRBD2 (6 bases). The clonotype was recovered from a human donor who had recovered from COVID-19. CDR3 sequence (DNA): TGTGCCACCAGCCGCGGGGTAGGAGTTGAGCAGTTCTTC. This gives the protein CATSRGVGVEQFF.